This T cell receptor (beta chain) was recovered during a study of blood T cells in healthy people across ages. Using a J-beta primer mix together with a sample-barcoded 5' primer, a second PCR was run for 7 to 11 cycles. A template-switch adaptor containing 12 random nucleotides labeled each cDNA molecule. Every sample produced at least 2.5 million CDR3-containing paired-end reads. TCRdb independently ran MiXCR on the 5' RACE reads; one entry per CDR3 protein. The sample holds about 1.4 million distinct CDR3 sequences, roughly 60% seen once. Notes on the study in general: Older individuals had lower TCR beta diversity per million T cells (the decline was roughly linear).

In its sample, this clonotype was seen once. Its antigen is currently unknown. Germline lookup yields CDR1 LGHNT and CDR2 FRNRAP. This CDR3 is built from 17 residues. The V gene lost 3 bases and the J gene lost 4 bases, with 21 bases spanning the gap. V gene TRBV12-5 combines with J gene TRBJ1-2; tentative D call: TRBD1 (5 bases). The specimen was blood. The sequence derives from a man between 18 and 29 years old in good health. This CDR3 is CASGLSHPGPGGYGYTF. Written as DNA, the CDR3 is TGTGCTAGTGGTTTAAGCCATCCGGGGCCGGGGGGCTATGGCTACACCTTC.